A single sample gave rise to the 26 T cell receptor beta chains below, sequenced in a study of blood T cell repertoires in COVID-19. The assay was immunoSEQ multiplex PCR, and TCRdb's table has in-frame clones only and misses some. The sample includes about 50,000 clones, 84% of them seen just once. Input material: peripheral blood. These receptors were obtained from a man in his fifties or sixties with acute or convalescent COVID-19.

This clone has only one observation. The chain has TRBV5-8 and TRBJ2-3; a weak D match, TRBD2 (5 bases). This CDR3 contains 15 residues. V was shortened by 0 bases and J by 0 bases, with 8 bases between the two germline ends. Germline CDR1 is SGHTS and CDR2 is YDEGEE. In DNA, the CDR3 is TGTGCCAGCAGCTTGGGAGGGAGTAGCACAGATACGCAGTATTTT. Amino acid sequence: CASSLGGSSTDTQYF.

The chain combines TRBV5-1 with TRBJ2-1; 7 bases are a match to TRBD1. V gave up 0 bases and J gave up 4 bases; unmatched junction bases: 1. Per the germline V gene, CDR1 is SGHRS and CDR2 is YFSETQ. The CDR3 loop spans 14 amino acids. The CDR3 sequence is CASSLGQGYNEQFF. The CDR3 region has the DNA TGCGCCAGCAGCTTGGGACAGGGTTACAATGAGCAGTTCTTC.

This clone is a singleton in its sample. This sequence joins TRBV7-2 and TRBJ2-5, with D perhaps TRBD2 (7 bases). Trimming cost V 1 base and J 7 bases, with 22 bases left between them. CDR3 length equals 17 residues. Germline CDR1 and CDR2: SGHTA and FQGNSA. The CDR3 sequence: CASSLEFRAGAGGTQYF. DNA for the CDR3: TGTGCCAGCAGCTTAGAGTTTAGGGCGGGGGCCGGGGGGACCCAGTACTTC.

The J gene is TRBJ1-6, the V gene TRBV6-5; D not resolved. Trimming left V 0 bases short and J 0 bases short, with 6 bases between. Per germline, CDR1 MNHEY and CDR2 SVGAGI. CDR3 size: 16 residues. The CDR3: CASSYSRSSYNSPLHF. Here the CDR3 DNA reads TGTGCCAGCAGTTACTCCCGGAGCTCCTATAATTCACCCCTCCACTTT.

The chain recombines TRBV2 with TRBJ1-1; 12 positions agree with TRBD1. The V gene's germline CDR1 is SNHLY and CDR2 FYNNEI. The CDR3 contains 14 residues. The J segment lost 5 bases and the V segment lost 10 bases, leaving 8 bases of the junction unmatched. CDR3 sequence reads: CATKRDRGRTEAFF. DNA for the CDR3: TGTGCCACCAAAAGGGACAGGGGGCGGACTGAAGCTTTCTTT.

V is TRBV3-1 (or the pseudogene TRBV3-2) and J is TRBJ1-1; the match to TRBD1 covers 7 bases. Germline assignment: CDR1 LGHDT and CDR2 YNNKEL (reference sequence). V dropped 4 bases and J dropped 4; count of bases not matched to a gene: 9. The CDR3 contains 15 residues. The CDR3 region has the DNA TGTGCCAGCAGCCGTACAGGGGTCGCGGGCACTGAAGCTTTCTTT. Its translation is CASSRTGVAGTEAFF.

The chain couples TRBV2 to TRBJ2-2, with a tentative D call TRBD1 (6 bases). The V gene's germline CDR1 is SNHLY and CDR2 FYNNEI. V gave up 5 bases and J gave up 4 bases, with 11 bases separating them. The CDR3 is 14 amino acids. CDR3 sequence: CASSSQDSTGELFF. CDR3 DNA sequence: TGTGCCAGCAGTTCTCAGGACAGCACCGGGGAGCTGTTTTTT.

This clone has more than one count but fewer than ten. The CDR3 DNA reads as TGTGCCAGCAGTTACGCCGACGGGAGCTCCTACGAGCAGTACTTC. Its translation: CASSYADGSSYEQYF. The rearrangement links TRBV6-5 to TRBJ2-7; TRBD2 might be the D (6 bases). Germline V gene sequence: CDR1 MNHEY, CDR2 SVGAGI. The V end was cut by 2 bases, the J end by 0 bases, with 11 bases between. The CDR3 loop spans 15 amino acids.

The chain links TRBV28 to TRBJ2-3; TRBD1 matches at 7 bases. V was clipped by 1 base and J by 6 bases; unmatched bases: 4. The CDR3 is 14 amino acids. The germline gives CDR1 MDHEN, CDR2 SYDVKM. CDR3: CASSLSTGSDTQYF. For the CDR3, the DNA is TGTGCCAGCAGTTTATCGACAGGGTCCGATACGCAGTATTTT.

The V and J genes are TRBV7-2 and TRBJ1-5; unclear D gene. This CDR3 has 17 residues. The germline CDR1 and CDR2 sequences are SGHTA and FQGNSA. V was shortened by 5 bases and J by 2 bases, with 19 bases between the two germline ends. In DNA form, the CDR3 reads TGTGCCAGCAGCCCGACTAGTAGCTATAATGGCAATCAGCCCCAGCATTTT. Translation: CASSPTSSYNGNQPQHF. The full variable domain, rest sourced from reference TRBV7-2 and TRBJ1-5, is GAGVSQSPSNKVTEKGKDVELRCDPISGHTALYWYRQSLGQGLEFLIYFQGNSAPDKSGLPSDRFSAERTGGSVSTLTIQRTQQEDSAVYLCASSPTSSYNGNQPQHFGDGTRLSIL.

The rearrangement links TRBV9 to TRBJ1-6, with 9 bases matching TRBD1. Germline CDR1 SGDLS, CDR2 YYNGEE. The CDR3 runs 14 residues. Unmatched junction bases numbered 3, after V lost 3 bases and J lost 8 bases. The CDR3 protein is CASSAGTGHSPLHF. CDR3 sequence (DNA): TGTGCCAGCAGCGCAGGGACAGGGCATTCACCCCTCCACTTT. Filled out from reference TRBV9 and TRBJ1-6, the complete variable domain reads DSGVTQTPKHLITATGQRVTLRCSPRSGDLSVYWYQQSLDQGLQFLIQYYNGEERAKGNILERFSAQQFPDLHSELNLSSLELGDSALYFCASSAGTGHSPLHFGNGTRLTVT.

The chain is built from TRBV23-1 and TRBJ1-5; D gene ambiguous. TRBV23-1 is classed as an ORF, of uncertain function. Deletions cut 8 bases from V and 6 bases from J, with 17 bases between. The CDR3 has 14 amino acids. Written as DNA, the CDR3 is TGCGCCAGCTACCCCCCCTTCGCAGGTCAGCCCCAGCATTTT. It is translated as CASYPPFAGQPQHF.

The rearrangement uses TRBV9 and TRBJ2-1, with D possibly being TRBD2 (5 bases). Germline loops: CDR1 SGDLS, CDR2 YYNGEE. The V end lost 0 bases, the J end lost 4 bases, and 14 bases lay between the germline ends. CDR3 length: 16 residues. The CDR3 DNA follows: TGTGCCAGCAGCGTAGCTACGGGGTTAGGGTACAATGAGCAGTTCTTC. As protein: CASSVATGLGYNEQFF.

The genes are TRBV7-9 and TRBJ1-3; D ambiguous. Deletions cut 3 bases from V and 4 bases from J, with 13 bases between. Germline CDR1 and CDR2: SEHNR and FQNEAQ (reference sequence). The CDR3 spans 15 residues. CDR3 coding DNA: TGTGCCAGCAGCTTTGAGCGAGGGTCCGGAAACACCATATATTTT. Its translation: CASSFERGSGNTIYF.

The chain carries TRBV18 and TRBJ2-2; a possible D gene is TRBD2 (5 bases). The V and J ends lost 3 bases and 8 bases respectively, with 19 bases between them. Germline V gene sequence: CDR1 KGHSH, CDR2 LQKENI. This CDR3 is 16 amino acids long. This CDR3 is CASSPASRGISGELFF. The CDR3, as DNA: TGTGCCAGCTCACCGGCAAGTCGAGGGATCTCGGGGGAGCTGTTTTTT.

The sample holds a few counts of this clone. This chain uses TRBV13 with TRBJ1-1, with 7 bases lining up with TRBD1. Germline values: CDR1 PRHDT, CDR2 FYEKMQ (reference sequence). The CDR3 is 14 amino acids. The J segment lost 0 bases and the V segment lost 5 bases, leaving 3 bases of the junction unmatched. This CDR3 is CASSTGAVNTEAFF. The CDR3 region has the DNA TGTGCCAGCAGCACAGGGGCGGTGAACACTGAAGCTTTCTTT.

V usage is TRBV6-5 and J usage is TRBJ1-1, with D maybe TRBD1 (5 bases). The length of the CDR3 is 15 residues. Trimming pared 2 bases from V and 0 bases from J, leaving 10 bases between. Germline V gives CDR1 MNHEY, CDR2 SVGAGI. CDR3 DNA sequence: TGTGCCAGCAGTTACGCCAGGGTGATGAACACTGAAGCTTTCTTT. Protein: CASSYARVMNTEAFF.

In the case of this clone: An end of the junction does not agree with germline; a read error may underlie this. The chain has TRBV7-2 and TRBJ1-1; D may be TRBD1 (5 bases). The CDR3 loop spans 14 amino acids. Per the germline V gene, CDR1 is SGHTA and CDR2 is FQGNSA. CDR3 sequence (DNA): TGTGCCAGCAGCTTGGGGGGTTTGAAGACTGAAGCTTTCTTT. Amino acid sequence: CASSLGGLKTEAFF.

The chain employs TRBV28 and TRBJ1-1; 9 positions match TRBD1. In germline, CDR1 is MDHEN, CDR2 SYDVKM. V shed 6 bases and J 5 bases; nucleotides not matched to a gene: 16. The CDR3 totals 17 residues. The CDR3: CASSLAPMTGGETEAFF. CDR3 DNA sequence: TGTGCCAGCAGCTTGGCCCCCATGACAGGGGGAGAGACTGAAGCTTTCTTT. The complete variable domain, with remaining parts taken from reference TRBV28 and TRBJ1-1, reads DVKVTQSSRYLVKRTGEKVFLECVQDMDHENMFWYRQDPGLGLRLIYFSYDVKMKEKGDIPEGYSVSREKKERFSLILESASTNQTSMYLCASSLAPMTGGETEAFFGQGTRLTVV.

The gene calls are TRBV5-5 and TRBJ2-7; perhaps TRBD1 as D (6 bases). The CDR3 has 15 amino acids. From germline, CDR1 is SGHKS and CDR2 YYEKEE (reference sequence). The V end lost 4 bases, the J end lost 2 bases, and 16 bases lay between the germline ends. DNA of the CDR3: TGTGCCAGCAGCATACGACAGGACGCTACCTACGAGCAGTACTTC. As protein: CASSIRQDATYEQYF. The variable domain in full, with the rest retrieved from reference TRBV5-5 and TRBJ2-7, is DAGVTQSPTHLIKTRGQQVTLRCSPISGHKSVSWYQQVLGQGPQFIFQYYEKEERGRGNFPDRFSARQFPNYSSELNVNALLLGDSALYLCASSIRQDATYEQYFGPGTRLTVT.

The gene calls are TRBV30 and TRBJ1-4, with TRBD1 matching 10 bases. Trimming cost V 3 bases and J 7 bases; bases outside gene matches: 2. Germline CDR1 and CDR2: GTSNPN and SVGIG (reference sequence). The CDR3 runs to 13 residues. The CDR3 reads CAWRGQGPEKLFF. CDR3 DNA: TGTGCCTGGAGGGGACAGGGGCCTGAAAAACTGTTTTTT.

CDR3 bases: TGTGCCAGCAGCGTAGGAACAGGGGGCCCTGAAGCTTTCTTT. It codes for CASSVGTGGPEAFF. The J gene is TRBJ1-1, the V gene TRBV9, with 9 nucleotides matching TRBD1. The CDR3 has 14 amino acids. CDR1 is SGDLS and CDR2 is YYNGEE in the germline V gene. With V trimmed by 0 bases and J by 6 bases, 3 bases remained unmatched.

J is TRBJ1-1 and V is TRBV7-9; 9 bases are shared with TRBD1. The junction had 8 bases not matched to a gene; V was cut back by 5 bases and J by 4 bases. The germline V gene has CDR1 SEHNR and CDR2 FQNEAQ (reference sequence). This CDR3 spans 15 amino acids. The CDR3 loop reads CASSGGDRAATEAFF. CDR3 nucleotides: TGTGCCAGCAGCGGGGGGGACAGGGCCGCCACTGAAGCTTTCTTT.

The chain uses TRBV2 and TRBJ1-1; 8 bases map to TRBD1. Germline CDR1 and CDR2: SNHLY and FYNNEI. The CDR3 is 16 residues long. Trimming removed 6 bases from V and 5 bases from J; junction bases left unmatched: 14. In nucleotides, the CDR3 is TGTGCCAGCAGGATCAGGGGGCGTTTTACCAGGACTGAAGCTTTCTTT. The encoded protein is CASRIRGRFTRTEAFF.

J is TRBJ1-4 and V is TRBV5-6, with TRBD1 as a possible D gene (5 bases). Germline loops: CDR1 SGHDT, CDR2 YYEEEE. Trimming shortened V by 2 bases and J by 7 bases, and 12 bases separated the two germline ends. The CDR3 covers 14 residues. The CDR3 sequence: CASSFSGLSEKLFF. Written as DNA, the CDR3 is TGTGCCAGCAGCTTCTCAGGGTTAAGTGAAAAACTGTTTTTT.

In its sample, this clone was seen once. The chain has TRBV6-6 and TRBJ1-2, with D possibly being TRBD1 (6 bases). V was trimmed by 8 bases and J by 3 bases, leaving 16 bases between them. The CDR3 extends over 14 amino acids. Germline values: CDR1 MNHNY, CDR2 SVGAGI (reference sequence). The CDR3 DNA reads TGTGCCAGCCGCGAGGCGGGGGCGGACTATGGCTACACCTTC. Encoded protein: CASREAGADYGYTF.